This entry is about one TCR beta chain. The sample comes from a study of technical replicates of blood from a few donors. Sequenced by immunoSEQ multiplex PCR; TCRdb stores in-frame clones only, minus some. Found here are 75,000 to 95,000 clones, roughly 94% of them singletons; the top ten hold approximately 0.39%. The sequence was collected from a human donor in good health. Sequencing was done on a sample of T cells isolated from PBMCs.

The CDR3 loop is CASSAEGVYEQYF. The CDR3 DNA follows: TGTGCCAGCAGTGCAGAGGGAGTTTACGAGCAGTACTTC. J is TRBJ2-7 and V is TRBV6-1, with a weak D call TRBD2 (5 bases). The CDR3 contains 13 residues. With 4 bases removed from V and 4 bases from J, the gap between germline ends came to 11 bases. Per germline, CDR1 MNHNS and CDR2 SASEGT.